Listed here are 8 T cell receptor beta chains from one sample, sequenced in a study of shared clonotypes between healthy human individuals. Selected positively for CCR7 and CD45RO-negative, naive CD8 cells excluded terminally differentiated effector memory CD45RA+ cells. The data were produced by immunoSEQ multiplex PCR, yet TCRdb's version contains in-frame clones alone and is incomplete. Of about 1,900,000 clones listed, about 95% were seen once; the top ten hold 1% to 1.5%. The source material was naive CD8+ T cells sorted from blood. Receptors originate from a man between 18 and 29 years old in good health.

The rearrangement uses TRBV5-4 and TRBJ1-1, with TRBD1 matching over 9 bases. With V trimmed by 3 bases and J by 5 bases, 5 bases remained unmatched. CDR3 length: 14 residues. Germline CDR1 is SGHNT and CDR2 is YYREEE (reference sequence). The CDR3 nucleotides read TGTGCCAGCAGCTCCACAGGGGGCGCGACTGAAGCTTTCTTT. Encoded protein: CASSSTGGATEAFF.

The V call is TRBV28, the J call TRBJ2-3, with D unclear. The V end was cut by 6 bases, the J end by 3 bases, with 10 bases between. This CDR3 region has 13 residues. The germline gives CDR1 MDHEN, CDR2 SYDVKM. CDR3 in amino acids: CASSPVGTDTQYF. CDR3 DNA: TGTGCCAGCAGCCCGGTCGGAACAGATACGCAGTATTTT.

CDR3 amino acids: CASSSLYKNTEAFF. DNA of the CDR3: TGTGCCAGCAGTTCCCTCTACAAGAACACTGAAGCTTTCTTT. The chain employs TRBV28 and TRBJ1-1; unclear D gene. The CDR3 covers 14 residues. Germline-derived CDR1 and CDR2 are MDHEN and SYDVKM. V was cut by 4 bases and J by 1 base, with 10 bases left in between.

The chain recombines TRBV7-9 with TRBJ2-7; D gene unclear. Trimming stripped 4 bases from V and 6 bases from J, with 13 bases between. CDR3 length equals 13 residues. In germline, CDR1 is SEHNR, CDR2 FQNEAQ (reference sequence). The CDR3 DNA is TGTGCCAGCAGCTCAACGTATCCCTTCGAGCAGTACTTC. It specifies CASSSTYPFEQYF.

A word on this clone: This sample includes further DNA sequences coding for the same CDR3. The chain is built from TRBV9 and TRBJ2-1, with D uncertain. With 0 bases removed from V and 4 bases from J, the gap between germline ends came to 5 bases. CDR3 size: 13 residues. Germline V gene data show CDR1 as SGDLS and CDR2 as YYNGEE. CDR3 loop: CASSVGRYNEQFF. DNA of the CDR3: TGTGCCAGCAGCGTAGGGCGGTACAATGAGCAGTTCTTC. Together with reference TRBV9 and TRBJ2-1, the CDR3 gives the full variable domain: DSGVTQTPKHLITATGQRVTLRCSPRSGDLSVYWYQQSLDQGLQFLIQYYNGEERAKGNILERFSAQQFPDLHSELNLSSLELGDSALYFCASSVGRYNEQFFGPGTRLTVL.

The chain combines TRBV4-1 with TRBJ2-4, with no clear D. This CDR3 has 16 amino acids. CDR1 and CDR2 from the germline V gene are MGHRA and YSYEKL. Trimming stripped 1 base from V and 2 bases from J, with 12 bases between. CDR3 DNA: TGCGCCAGCAGCCAAGCTGGGGAAAATACCAAAAACATTCAGTACTTC. This encodes CASSQAGENTKNIQYF.

For this clone: Other DNA sequences from this sample encode an identical CDR3 as well. The chain has TRBV19 and TRBJ2-7; D is uncertain. The ends were cut back, 5 bases at V and 1 base at J, with 3 bases in the middle. The CDR3 sequence is 11 residues long. The germline V gene has CDR1 LNHDA and CDR2 SQIVND (reference sequence). CDR3 bases: TGTGCCAGTAGTTCGTCCTACGAGCAGTACTTC. Its translation: CASSSSYEQYF.

Points on this clone: Other nucleotide sequences in the sample specify the same CDR3. The chain has TRBV7-8 and TRBJ1-1; D not resolved. V gave up 2 bases and J gave up 1 base, with 5 bases separating them. Germline CDR1 SGHVS, CDR2 FQNEAQ. The CDR3 is 13 amino acids. DNA for the CDR3: TGTGCCAGCAGCTTACTGCAGAACACTGAAGCTTTCTTT. It is translated as CASSLLQNTEAFF.